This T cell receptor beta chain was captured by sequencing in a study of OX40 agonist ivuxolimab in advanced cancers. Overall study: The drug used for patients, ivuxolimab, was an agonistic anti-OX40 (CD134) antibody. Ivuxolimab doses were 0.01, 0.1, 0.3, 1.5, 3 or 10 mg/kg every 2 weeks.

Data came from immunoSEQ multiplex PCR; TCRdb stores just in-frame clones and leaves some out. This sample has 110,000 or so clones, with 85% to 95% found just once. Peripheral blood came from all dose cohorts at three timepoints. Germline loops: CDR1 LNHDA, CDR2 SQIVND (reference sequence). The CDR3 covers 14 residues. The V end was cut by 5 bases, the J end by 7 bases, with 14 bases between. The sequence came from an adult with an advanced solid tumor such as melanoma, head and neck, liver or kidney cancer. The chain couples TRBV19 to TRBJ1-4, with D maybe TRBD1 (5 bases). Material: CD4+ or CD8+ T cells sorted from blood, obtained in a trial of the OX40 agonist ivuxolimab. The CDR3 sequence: CASSSGIRGEKLFF. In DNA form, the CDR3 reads TGTGCCAGTAGTTCAGGGATAAGAGGTGAAAAACTGTTTTTT. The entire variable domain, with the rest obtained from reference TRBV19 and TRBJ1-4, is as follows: DGGITQSPKYLFRKEGQNVTLSCEQNLNHDAMYWYRQDPGQGLRLIYYSQIVNDFQKGDIAEGYSVSREKKESFPLTVTSAQKNPTAFYLCASSSGIRGEKLFFGSGTQLSVL.